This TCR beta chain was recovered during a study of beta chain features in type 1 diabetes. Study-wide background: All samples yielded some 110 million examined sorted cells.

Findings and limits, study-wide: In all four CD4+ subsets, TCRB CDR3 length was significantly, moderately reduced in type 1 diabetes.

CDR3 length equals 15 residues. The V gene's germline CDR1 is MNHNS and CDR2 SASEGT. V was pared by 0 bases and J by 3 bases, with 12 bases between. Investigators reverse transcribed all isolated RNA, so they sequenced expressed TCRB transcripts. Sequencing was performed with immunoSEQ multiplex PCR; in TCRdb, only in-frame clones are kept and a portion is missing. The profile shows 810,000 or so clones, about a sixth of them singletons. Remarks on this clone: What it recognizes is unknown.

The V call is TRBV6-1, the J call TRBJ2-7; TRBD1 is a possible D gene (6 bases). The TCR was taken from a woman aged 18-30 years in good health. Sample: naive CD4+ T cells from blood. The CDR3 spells CASSEAPGQNYEQYF. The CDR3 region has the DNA TGTGCCAGCAGTGAAGCTCCGGGACAAAACTACGAGCAGTACTTC.